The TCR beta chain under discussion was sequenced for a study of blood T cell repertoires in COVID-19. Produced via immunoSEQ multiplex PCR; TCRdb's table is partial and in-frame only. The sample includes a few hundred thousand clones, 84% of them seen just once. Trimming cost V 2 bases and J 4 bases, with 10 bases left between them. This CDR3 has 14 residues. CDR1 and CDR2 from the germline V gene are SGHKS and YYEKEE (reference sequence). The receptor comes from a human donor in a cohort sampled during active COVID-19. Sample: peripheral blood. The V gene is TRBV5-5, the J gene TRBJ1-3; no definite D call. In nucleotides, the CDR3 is TGTGCCAGCAGCTTTCTTAACTCGGGAAACACCATATATTTT. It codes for CASSFLNSGNTIYF.